The 26 T cell receptor beta chains given below trace back to one sample, sequenced in a study of blood T cell repertoires in COVID-19. Profiling relied on immunoSEQ multiplex PCR, and the TCRdb table lists in-frame clones only, not all of them. The sample records 150,000 to 200,000 clones, more than 80% being singletons. The source material was peripheral blood. These receptors were obtained from a middle-aged man with acute or convalescent COVID-19.

The gene calls are TRBV11-2 and TRBJ2-2; 8 bases agree with TRBD2. Germline trimming cut 4 bases from V and 4 bases from J; bases unmatched to any gene: 2. The length of the CDR3 is 14 residues. The germline V gene has CDR1 SGHAT and CDR2 FQNNGV. The CDR3 protein is CASSYRGGTGELFF. The CDR3 bases are TGTGCCAGCAGCTACCGGGGGGGCACCGGGGAGCTGTTTTTT.

V and J are TRBV27 and TRBJ1-5; tentatively, D is TRBD1 (6 bases). The germline V gene encodes CDR1 MNHEY and CDR2 SMNVEV (reference sequence). The CDR3 is 13 amino acids. Trimming cost V 6 bases and J 5 bases, with 11 bases left between them. In nucleotides, the CDR3 is TGTGCCAGCAGAAGACAGGAGGATCAGCCCCAGCATTTT. It specifies CASRRQEDQPQHF.

The chain employs TRBV27 and TRBJ2-7, with 8 bases aligning to TRBD1. V trimming: 5 bases; J trimming: 3 bases; junction bases outside the gene matches: 9. The CDR3 consists of 15 residues. The V gene's germline CDR1 is MNHEY and CDR2 SMNVEV (reference sequence). In nucleotides, the CDR3 is TGTGCCAGCAGTGCTCGGACAGGGATTGGCTACGAGCAGTACTTC. Translating it yields CASSARTGIGYEQYF.

The chain joins TRBV2 to TRBJ1-1; no clear D gene. V shed 3 bases and J shed 0 bases, with 14 bases lying between them. The CDR3 extends over 16 amino acids. Germline CDR1 SNHLY, CDR2 FYNNEI. The CDR3: CASSDLQDPVNTEAFF. CDR3 nucleotide sequence: TGTGCCAGCAGTGACCTCCAAGATCCGGTGAACACTGAAGCTTTCTTT.

The CDR3 region has the DNA TGTGCCAGCAGCCGACAGACAGGGCTGAATTCACCCCTCCACTTT. Its translation is CASSRQTGLNSPLHF. The rearrangement joins TRBV11-2 to TRBJ1-6; 7 bases are a match to TRBD1. The germline CDR1 and CDR2 sequences are SGHAT and FQNNGV. J was trimmed by 7 bases and V by 5 bases; bases with no gene match: 8. The CDR3 is made up of 15 amino acids. Supplemented by reference TRBV11-2 and TRBJ1-6, the full variable domain reads EAGVAQSPRYKIIEKRQSVAFWCNPISGHATLYWYQQILGQGPKLLIQFQNNGVVDDSQLPKDRFSAERLKGVDSTLKIQPAKLEDSAVYLCASSRQTGLNSPLHFGNGTRLTVT.

The chain is built from TRBV19 and TRBJ2-7; 11 bases line up with TRBD2. CDR1 is LNHDA, CDR2 SQIVND, per germline (reference sequence). The CDR3 spans 16 residues. With V trimmed by 5 bases and J by 0 bases, 6 bases remained unmatched. The CDR3 reads CASSLRLAGSSYEQYF. DNA of the CDR3: TGTGCCAGTAGTTTAAGACTAGCGGGGTCCTCCTACGAGCAGTACTTC.

This clone occurred once. This sequence joins TRBV5-1 and TRBJ2-3; a weak D match, TRBD2 (5 bases). In germline, CDR1 is SGHRS, CDR2 YFSETQ. V was clipped by 1 base and J by 0 bases, with 12 bases between them. The CDR3 runs 16 residues. The CDR3 region is CASSLSPGSSTDTQYF. The CDR3 bases are TGCGCCAGCAGCTTGTCGCCGGGGTCCAGCACAGATACGCAGTATTTT.

The chain is built from TRBV2 and TRBJ1-2; D perhaps matches TRBD1 (5 bases). The CDR3 is made up of 13 amino acids. CDR1 and CDR2 from the germline V gene are SNHLY and FYNNEI. The V and J ends lost 2 bases and 4 bases respectively, with 8 bases between them. As DNA, the CDR3 is TGTGCCAGCAGTGAACAGGGCCTCTATGGCTACACCTTC. Translating gives CASSEQGLYGYTF.

The chain uses TRBV24-1 and TRBJ2-5, with TRBD2 matching 7 bases. The J segment lost 0 bases and the V segment lost 9 bases, leaving 9 bases of the junction unmatched. Per the germline V gene, CDR1 is KGHDR and CDR2 is SFDVKD. There are 15 residues in the CDR3. CDR3 sequence (DNA): TGTGCCACCGGGGAGGGGTGGGAAGACCAAGAGACCCAGTACTTC. It is translated as CATGEGWEDQETQYF.

This clone was picked up one time. The CDR3 spells CASSTDQGKNQPQHF. The CDR3 DNA reads TGTGCCAGCAGCACCGACCAGGGGAAAAATCAGCCCCAGCATTTT. V usage is TRBV28 and J usage is TRBJ1-5, with D perhaps TRBD1 (6 bases). The germline V gene has CDR1 MDHEN and CDR2 SYDVKM. V lost 6 bases, J lost 4 bases, and 16 bases lay in between. This CDR3 has 15 amino acids.

The gene calls are TRBV3-1 (or the pseudogene TRBV3-2) and TRBJ1-5; D not resolved. Germline-derived CDR1 and CDR2 are LGHDT and YNNKEL (reference sequence). The CDR3 loop spans 17 amino acids. V was pared by 0 bases and J by 2 bases, with 14 bases between. In nucleotides, the CDR3 is TGTGCCAGCAGCCAAGATTTGGCGGGCCGAGGCAATCAGCCCCAGCATTTT. This translates into CASSQDLAGRGNQPQHF.

V gene TRBV12-3 or TRBV12-4 combines with J gene TRBJ2-7, with 7 bases lining up with TRBD1. The CDR3 extends over 13 amino acids. V shed 3 bases, J shed 1 base, and the junction held 0 bases outside the gene matches. The DNA of the CDR3 is TGTGCCAGCAGTTTGGGACAGTCCTACGAGCAGTACTTC. This gives the protein CASSLGQSYEQYF.

This sequence joins TRBV2 and TRBJ2-3; weak D call: TRBD2 (6 bases). The CDR3 contains 15 residues. V lost 6 bases and J 2 bases, leaving 15 bases between the germline ends. CDR1 and CDR2 (germline): SNHLY, FYNNEI. Here the CDR3 reads CASRAGGGTTDTQYF. The CDR3 DNA is TGTGCCAGCAGGGCCGGCGGAGGGACCACAGATACGCAGTATTTT.

This clone is a singleton in its sample. The chain links TRBV5-4 to TRBJ2-5, with TRBD1 matching 7 bases. After removal of 7 bases from V and 5 bases from J, the junction contained 14 bases not matched to a gene. Per the germline V gene, CDR1 is SGHNT and CDR2 is YYREEE (reference sequence). The CDR3 covers 15 residues. CDR3 coding DNA: TGTGCCAGCCACCCCCCTTACAGGGGCTCGGAGACCCAGTACTTC. Residues: CASHPPYRGSETQYF. Full variable domain (missing parts from reference TRBV5-4 and TRBJ2-5): ETGVTQSPTHLIKTRGQQVTLRCSSQSGHNTVSWYQQALGQGPQFIFQYYREEENGRGNFPPRFSGLQFPNYSSELNVNALELDDSALYLCASHPPYRGSETQYFGPGTRLLVL.

V usage is TRBV19 and J usage is TRBJ1-5; 8 bases map to TRBD1. Germline CDR1 reads LNHDA; CDR2 reads SQIVND (reference sequence). V lost 7 bases to trimming and J lost 9 bases; unmatched junction nucleotides: 14. The CDR3 runs to 15 residues. In DNA, the CDR3 is TGTGCCAGTATCCCCTCGGGACAGGTCCAGACGCCCCAGCATTTT. Translated: CASIPSGQVQTPQHF. The variable domain in full, with the rest retrieved from reference TRBV19 and TRBJ1-5, is DGGITQSPKYLFRKEGQNVTLSCEQNLNHDAMYWYRQDPGQGLRLIYYSQIVNDFQKGDIAEGYSVSREKKESFPLTVTSAQKNPTAFYLCASIPSGQVQTPQHFGDGTRLSIL.

The chain carries TRBV5-5 and TRBJ1-6, with D possibly TRBD1 on 6 matching bases. The germline V gene encodes CDR1 SGHKS and CDR2 YYEKEE (reference sequence). V gave up 0 bases and J gave up 9 bases, with 10 bases separating them. The CDR3 runs to 14 residues. Here the CDR3 reads CASSLDRVGSPLHF. The DNA of the CDR3 is TGTGCCAGCAGCTTGGACAGGGTGGGTTCACCCCTCCACTTT.

The V gene is TRBV19, the J gene TRBJ2-2, with TRBD1 matching 8 bases. This CDR3 is 16 amino acids long. V shed 4 bases, J shed 8 bases, and the junction held 12 bases outside the gene matches. Germline CDR1 is LNHDA and CDR2 is SQIVND (reference sequence). Written as DNA, the CDR3 is TGTGCCAGTAGTAAGGGACAGGCCGAAATTCCGGGGGAGCTGTTTTTT. Translated: CASSKGQAEIPGELFF.

The CDR3: CASSSSGTGTYGYTF. CDR3 nucleotide sequence: TGTGCCAGCAGCTCCTCCGGGACAGGGACATATGGCTACACCTTC. J is TRBJ1-2 and V is TRBV7-2; TRBD1 aligns across 9 bases. Germline V gene sequence: CDR1 SGHTA, CDR2 FQGNSA. The CDR3 is made up of 15 amino acids. The V and J ends lost 4 bases and 5 bases, in that order; junction bases with no gene match: 8. Combining the CDR3 with reference TRBV7-2 and TRBJ1-2 gives the whole variable domain GAGVSQSPSNKVTEKGKDVELRCDPISGHTALYWYRQSLGQGLEFLIYFQGNSAPDKSGLPSDRFSAERTGGSVSTLTIQRTQQEDSAVYLCASSSSGTGTYGYTFGSGTRLTVV.

This sequence joins TRBV9 and TRBJ2-3, with D possibly TRBD2 on 6 matching bases. The germline V and J ends were trimmed by 4 bases and 6 bases, with 12 bases remaining between them. Germline CDR1 is SGDLS and CDR2 is YYNGEE. The CDR3 is 13 residues long. CDR3 coding DNA: TGTGCCAGCAGCTTGACGGGGGAGGATACGCAGTATTTT. It translates to CASSLTGEDTQYF.

This chain joins TRBV27 and TRBJ1-6, with a tentative D call TRBD1 (6 bases). The CDR3 totals 15 residues. With 2 bases removed from V and 9 bases from J, the gap between germline ends came to 14 bases. The germline V gene has CDR1 MNHEY and CDR2 SMNVEV (reference sequence). This CDR3 is CASSLGGGRGSPLHF. The CDR3 DNA sequence: TGTGCCAGCAGTTTAGGGGGCGGCCGAGGTTCACCCCTCCACTTT.

The J gene is TRBJ2-7, the V gene TRBV6-6; D possibly corresponds to TRBD1 (5 bases). The germline V gene encodes CDR1 MNHNY and CDR2 SVGAGI (reference sequence). V lost 2 bases to trimming and J lost 3 bases, with 11 bases between them. The CDR3 runs to 14 residues. The CDR3 reads CASSYEQAYYEQYV. The CDR3 coding sequence is TGTGCCAGCAGTTACGAACAGGCGTACTACGAGCAGTACGTC.

The rearrangement joins TRBV12-3 or TRBV12-4 to TRBJ2-7; no clear D. This CDR3 spans 11 amino acids. V was cut by 4 bases and J by 2 bases, with 3 bases left in between. CDR3 region: CASSSTYEQYF. In DNA form, the CDR3 reads TGTGCCAGCAGTTCAACCTACGAGCAGTACTTC.

The V gene is TRBV5-1, the J gene TRBJ1-1, with TRBD1 matching 7 bases. V was clipped by 4 bases and J by 2 bases; unmatched bases: 5. CDR3 length equals 14 residues. Germline-derived CDR1 and CDR2 are SGHRS and YFSETQ. The CDR3 DNA reads as TGCGCCAGCAGCCCGGGACAGACCAACACTGAAGCTTTCTTT. Protein: CASSPGQTNTEAFF.

The chain combines TRBV3-1 (or the pseudogene TRBV3-2) with TRBJ1-2; D gene unclear. The V and J ends lost 7 bases and 5 bases respectively, with 11 bases between them. CDR3 length: 12 amino acids. CDR1 and CDR2 from the germline V gene are LGHDT and YNNKEL (reference sequence). This CDR3 reads CASNSYGYGYTF. As DNA, the CDR3 is TGTGCCAGCAACTCTTACGGGTATGGCTACACCTTC.

The V and J genes are TRBV7-2 and TRBJ1-1; D gene ambiguous. With 1 base removed from V and 6 bases from J, the gap between germline ends came to 9 bases. The CDR3 length is 13 residues. Germline V gives CDR1 SGHTA, CDR2 FQGNSA. Written as DNA, the CDR3 is TGTGCCAGCAGCTTAGGAGGTCGGTCTGAAGCTTTCTTT. Translating it yields CASSLGGRSEAFF.

The chain carries TRBV19 and TRBJ2-5, with D maybe TRBD2 (6 bases). The CDR3 runs to 15 residues. Germline V gene sequence: CDR1 LNHDA, CDR2 SQIVND (reference sequence). Trimming took 5 bases from V and 6 from J, leaving 19 bases between them. CDR3 nucleotides: TGTGCCAGTAGTCAGCCGGGGGTGTTAGGAAAGACCCAGTACTTC. It yields the protein CASSQPGVLGKTQYF.